The 5 T cell receptor beta chains presented below share a single source sample, sequenced in a study of T cells in Graves' hyperthyroidism and ophthalmopathy. Amplified TCR beta CDR3 regions derived from RNA transcripts. First-round RT-PCR of the TCR CDR3 relied on the HTBI primer set. TCRdb re-called the multiplex PCR reads through MiXCR, storing one row per CDR3 protein. The sample lists about 420,000 distinct CDR3 sequences, around 16% occurring once. Sequenced material: blood. The receptor source for this set is a woman between 18 and 30 years old with Graves' hyperthyroidism.

This clonotype has ten or more counts. This chain connects TRBV3-1 to TRBJ2-1; TRBD2 matches at 9 bases. This CDR3 has 18 amino acids. In germline, CDR1 is LGHDT, CDR2 YNNKEL (reference sequence). V shed 11 bases, J shed 9 bases, and the junction held 26 bases outside the gene matches. The CDR3 DNA sequence: TGTGCCTCCGCTGGTCCAAGGAGCGGGAGGCCCCCGGTGGGTGAGCAGTTCTTC. The encoded protein is CASAGPRSGRPPVGEQFF.

A word on this clonotype: A much larger clone differs from this one at a single base, so this may be a read error. This chain uses TRBV30 with TRBJ2-1; D is unclear. CDR1 and CDR2 from the germline V gene are GTSNPN and SVGIG (reference sequence). V was clipped by 4 bases and J by 9 bases, with 13 bases between them. This CDR3 is built from 12 residues. CDR3 residues: CAWIPLRGEQFF. CDR3 nucleotides: TGTGCCTGGATTCCCCTCCGTGGTGAGCAGTTCTTC.

This clonotype was counted ten times or more. This chain connects TRBV24-1 to TRBJ2-1; perhaps D is TRBD1 or TRBD2 (5 bases each). V lost 2 bases to trimming and J lost 7 bases, with 8 bases between them. The CDR3 totals 13 residues. The germline gives CDR1 KGHDR, CDR2 SFDVKD. The CDR3 region has the DNA TGTGCCACCAGTGATTCATGGGGGAATGAGCAGTTCTTC. Amino acids: CATSDSWGNEQFF.

The chain recombines TRBV28 with TRBJ2-2, with 8 bases matching TRBD1. V gave up 7 bases and J gave up 0 bases; unmatched junction bases: 7. This CDR3 contains 16 residues. Germline V gene sequence: CDR1 MDHEN, CDR2 SYDVKM. This chain's CDR3 is CASKPGGLANTGELFF. The CDR3 nucleotides are TGTGCCAGCAAACCAGGGGGCCTCGCGAACACCGGGGAGCTGTTTTTT.

This clonotype was counted many times. V and J are TRBV12-3 or TRBV12-4 and TRBJ1-1; D uncertain. CDR3 length: 10 residues. Trimming removed 6 bases at V and 1 base at J, with 0 bases between. Here the CDR3 DNA reads TGTGCCAGCAGGAACACTGAAGCTTTCTTT. Translated, it gives CASRNTEAFF.